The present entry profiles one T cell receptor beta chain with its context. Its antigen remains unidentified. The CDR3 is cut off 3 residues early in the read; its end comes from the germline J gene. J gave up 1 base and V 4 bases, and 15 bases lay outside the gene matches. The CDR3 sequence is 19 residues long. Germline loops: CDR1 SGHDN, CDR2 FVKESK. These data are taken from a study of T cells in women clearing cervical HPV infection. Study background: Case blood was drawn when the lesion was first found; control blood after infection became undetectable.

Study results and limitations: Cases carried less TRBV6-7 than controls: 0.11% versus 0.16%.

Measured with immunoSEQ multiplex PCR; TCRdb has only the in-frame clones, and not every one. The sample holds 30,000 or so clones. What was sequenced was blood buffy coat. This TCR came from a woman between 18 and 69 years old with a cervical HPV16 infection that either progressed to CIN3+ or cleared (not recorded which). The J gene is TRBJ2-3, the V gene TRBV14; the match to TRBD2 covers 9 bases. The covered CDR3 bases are TGTGCCAGCAGCCCCCTTTCAACGATAGCGGGAGCAGGCACAGATACG. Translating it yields CASSPLSTIAGAGTDT. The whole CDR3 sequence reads CASSPLSTIAGAGTDTQYF.